The source of this T cell receptor beta chain is a study of spatial heterogeneity in lung cancer. Across the whole study: In tumor regions, TCR transcript counts tracked strongly with a T cell module score from matched bulk RNA-seq. For the average unique TCR and UMI combination, more than eight occurrences appeared in raw reads. Study-wide findings and caveats: How many expanded intratumoral alpha and beta TCRs were present tracked the tumor mutation count, which was a count of nonsynonymous mutations.

Noted time point: sample taken at primary tumor resection. Around 70 TRACERx patients with early, untreated non-small cell lung cancer donated samples. The authors sequenced whole RNA from tumor, nontumor lung or frozen PBMC without sorting. CDR3 size: 16 residues. V was shortened by 5 bases and J by 5 bases, with 16 bases between the two germline ends. Germline CDR1 and CDR2: SEHNR and FQNEAQ (reference sequence). TCRdb re-analysed the 5' RACE reads in MiXCR, keeping a single row per CDR3 protein. The sample shows a few thousand distinct CDR3 sequences, roughly 17% of them seen only once. This clonotype is categorized as medium-sized. Antigen unknown.

The clonotype was recovered from a male donor with early-stage non-small cell lung cancer. Source: lung tumor tissue, taken at surgery. The chain couples TRBV7-9 to TRBJ1-6; D remains ambiguous. CDR3 DNA sequence: TGTGCCAGCAGCAATCTGAACCCCGGGGATAATTCACCCCTCCACTTT. Protein product: CASSNLNPGDNSPLHF.